The rows below give T cell receptor beta chains drawn from one sample of a study of Ad26.COV2.S vaccination and SARS-CoV-2 variants. Sequencing was performed with immunoSEQ multiplex PCR; in TCRdb, only in-frame clones are kept and a portion is missing. In the table there are 410,000 or so clones, approximately 92% of which are singletons. This material consisted of peripheral blood, taken in a trial of Ad26.COV2.S vaccine versus placebo. The receptors come from a person aged 18-60 years who received the Ad26.COV2.S COVID-19 vaccine or a placebo. Both conserved end residues are part of each CDR3. A D gene is named only where the DNA matches it firmly. Part of the rows lack a size; the others show once, few, many or a class for expanded clones.

CASSLGQGPTEAFF	TGTGCCAGCAGCCTTGGACAGGGCCCCACTGAAGCTTTCTTT	.	TRBD1	TRBV5-4	TRBJ1-1
CASSLAEVISSPYEQYF	TGTGCCAGCAGCTTGGCCGAAGTTATTTCCTCTCCCTACGAGCAGTACTTC	.	.	TRBV5-4	TRBJ2-7
CASSPEPGAWTEAFF	TGTGCCAGCTCACCAGAGCCAGGGGCATGGACTGAAGCTTTCTTT	.	.	TRBV18	TRBJ1-1
CASSLRGANYGYTF	TGTGCCAGCAGTTTACGGGGGGCGAACTATGGCTACACCTTC	.	.	TRBV28	TRBJ1-2
CASSLGGEQETQYF	TGTGCCAGCAGCTTGGGCGGCGAACAAGAGACCCAGTACTTC	few	.	TRBV5-4	TRBJ2-5
CASSSSGGNEQFF	TGTGCCAGCAGCTCCTCCGGAGGCAATGAGCAGTTCTTC	.	.	TRBV11-2	TRBJ2-1
CASSSSEGYQPQHF	TGTGCCAGCAGCTCCTCGGAAGGTTATCAGCCCCAGCATTTT	few	.	TRBV7-2	TRBJ1-5
CASSLRQGLYEQYF	TGTGCCAGCAGCTTGAGACAGGGTCTTTATGAGCAGTACTTC	.	TRBD1	TRBV5-6	TRBJ2-7
CASSESPREIDTEAFF	TGTGCCAGCAGCGAGAGCCCCCGGGAAATCGACACTGAAGCTTTCTTT	.	.	TRBV11-2	TRBJ1-1
CASSSYNSPYEQYF	TGTGCCAGCAGTAGCTACAACAGTCCCTACGAGCAGTACTTC	.	.	TRBV27	TRBJ2-7
CSVVGLDDTGELFF	TGCAGCGTTGTCGGACTAGACGACACCGGGGAGCTGTTTTTT	.	TRBD2	TRBV29-1	TRBJ2-2
CASSDPGGTGSNEQYF	TGTGCCAGCAGCGATCCGGGGGGGACAGGATCAAACGAGCAGTACTTC	.	.	TRBV2	TRBJ2-7